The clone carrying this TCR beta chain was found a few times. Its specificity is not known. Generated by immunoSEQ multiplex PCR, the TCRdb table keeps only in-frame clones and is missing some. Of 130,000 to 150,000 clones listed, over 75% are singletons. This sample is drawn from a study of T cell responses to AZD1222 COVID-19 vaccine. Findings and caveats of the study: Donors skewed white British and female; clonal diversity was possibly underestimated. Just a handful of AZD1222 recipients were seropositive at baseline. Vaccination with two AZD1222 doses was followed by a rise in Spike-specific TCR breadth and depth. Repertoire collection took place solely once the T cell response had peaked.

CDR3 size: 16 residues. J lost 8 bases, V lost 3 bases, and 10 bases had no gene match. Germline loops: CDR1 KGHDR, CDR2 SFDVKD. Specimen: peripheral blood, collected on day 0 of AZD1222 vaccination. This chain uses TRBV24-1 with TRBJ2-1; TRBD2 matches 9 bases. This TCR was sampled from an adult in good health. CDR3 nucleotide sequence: TGTGCCACCAGTGATCCCGGTAGCGGGAGTAGCTATGAGCAGTTCTTC. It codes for CATSDPGSGSSYEQFF.